Each of the 19 T cell receptor beta chains below was sequenced from the same sample in a study of identical twins. TCRdb reprocessed the 5' RACE reads with MiXCR, giving one entry per CDR3 protein. The table has 550,000 to 800,000 distinct CDR3 sequences, less than 9% seen once. The sample was also linked to a second study, of yellow fever vaccine responses in identical twins.

The material sequenced was PBMCs. These receptor sequences come from a woman under 30 in good health.

V usage is TRBV28 and J usage is TRBJ2-5; D possibly corresponds to TRBD1 (6 bases). CDR1 MDHEN and CDR2 SYDVKM come from the germline V gene. V was trimmed by 5 bases and J by 4 bases, leaving 17 bases between them. The CDR3 runs to 15 residues. CDR3 nucleotides: TGTGCCAGCAGTCCGTCTGGGTCAGGGGTAGAGACCCAGTACTTC. It translates to CASSPSGSGVETQYF.

Only a few counts were recorded for this clonotype. V is TRBV6-2 or TRBV6-3 and J is TRBJ2-1; 14 nucleotides match TRBD2. This CDR3 comprises 16 residues. CDR1 is MNHEY, CDR2 SVGEGT, per germline. The V gene end was trimmed by 2 bases and the J gene end by 7 bases; junction bases not matched to a gene: 4. The CDR3 DNA reads as TGTGCCAGCAGTTACGCGACTAGCGGGGGGGCAAATGAGCAGTTCTTC. Residues: CASSYATSGGANEQFF.

A few counts support this clonotype. This chain connects TRBV10-3 to TRBJ2-6; perhaps D is TRBD1 or TRBD2 (6 bases each). The V end lost 10 bases, the J end lost 1 base, and 20 bases lay between the germline ends. The CDR3 contains 17 residues. The germline V gene encodes CDR1 ENHRY and CDR2 SYGVKD. DNA for the CDR3: TGTGCCACCTACCACCCCGGAGGGGGTTCTGGGGCCAACGTCCTGACTTTC. Its protein product is CATYHPGGGSGANVLTF.

This clonotype turned up a few times. The chain uses TRBV7-2 and TRBJ2-3; D uncertain. Deletions cut 3 bases from V and 0 bases from J, with 10 bases between. CDR3 length: 15 amino acids. Germline V gene lookup returns CDR1 SGHTA and CDR2 FQGNSA. The CDR3 region has the DNA TGTGCCAGCAGCTTTAGGGTCACTAGCACAGATACGCAGTATTTT. This gives the protein CASSFRVTSTDTQYF.

V usage is TRBV7-8 and J usage is TRBJ2-7, with 11 nucleotides matching TRBD1. This CDR3 spans 17 amino acids. Losses at the gene ends were 4 bases for V and 2 bases for J; bases not matched to a gene: 10. The germline CDR1 and CDR2 sequences are SGHVS and FQNEAQ. CDR3 region: CASSSWDRGKKPYEQYV. For the CDR3, the DNA is TGTGCCAGCAGCTCATGGGACAGGGGGAAAAAACCCTACGAGCAGTACGTC.

This clonotype was recorded a few times. V and J are TRBV19 and TRBJ1-1; weak D call: TRBD1 (5 bases). This CDR3 has 13 residues. Germline CDR1 reads LNHDA; CDR2 reads SQIVND (reference sequence). With 10 bases removed from V and 4 bases from J, the gap between germline ends came to 16 bases. DNA of the CDR3: TGTGCCACACATCAGGGTAGGGCCACTGAAGCTTTCTTT. This translates into CATHQGRATEAFF. The complete variable domain, with remaining parts taken from reference TRBV19 and TRBJ1-1, reads DGGITQSPKYLFRKEGQNVTLSCEQNLNHDAMYWYRQDPGQGLRLIYYSQIVNDFQKGDIAEGYSVSREKKESFPLTVTSAQKNPTAFYLCATHQGRATEAFFGQGTRLTVV.

The table lists this clonotype with many counts. The chain uses TRBV19 and TRBJ2-3, with D perhaps TRBD2 (5 bases). Germline loops: CDR1 LNHDA, CDR2 SQIVND (reference sequence). The CDR3 totals 13 residues. Trimming shortened V by 9 bases and J by 6 bases, and 16 bases separated the two germline ends. CDR3 sequence reads: CASQNWAGDTQYF. CDR3 coding DNA: TGTGCCAGCCAGAATTGGGCGGGTGATACGCAGTATTTT.

This clonotype was seen only a few times. The J gene is TRBJ2-7, the V gene TRBV12-3 or TRBV12-4, with no clear D. V was clipped by 3 bases and J by 5 bases, with 8 bases between them. The CDR3 runs 12 residues. The CDR3 DNA sequence: TGTGCCAGCAGTTTGCGATTGCACGAGCAGTACGTC. Translation: CASSLRLHEQYV.

The sample holds many counts of this clonotype. The chain is built from TRBV6-1 and TRBJ1-1, with a possible D match to TRBD1 (6 bases). Per germline, CDR1 MNHNS and CDR2 SASEGT. The CDR3 runs 15 residues. The V end was cut by 6 bases, the J end by 0 bases, with 14 bases between. The CDR3 is CASRTGVRMNTEAFF. The CDR3 DNA reads as TGTGCCAGCAGGACAGGAGTACGTATGAACACTGAAGCTTTCTTT.

The chain employs TRBV11-2 and TRBJ2-2, with unresolved D. The V gene lost 0 bases and the J gene lost 0 bases, with 11 bases spanning the gap. The germline V gene encodes CDR1 SGHAT and CDR2 FQNNGV. This CDR3 spans 17 amino acids. CDR3 in amino acids: CASSLDLAVPNTGELFF. The CDR3 DNA sequence: TGTGCCAGCAGCTTAGATCTCGCAGTACCGAACACCGGGGAGCTGTTTTTT.

This clonotype occurred many times. The rearrangement uses TRBV11-2 and TRBJ2-3, with 10 bases aligning to TRBD2. After removal of 3 bases from V and 6 bases from J, the junction contained 9 bases not matched to a gene. Germline-derived CDR1 and CDR2 are SGHAT and FQNNGV. The CDR3 is 16 amino acids. In nucleotides, the CDR3 is TGTGCCAGCAGCTTGGGTAGCGGGGGGCCGAAGGATACGCAGTATTTT. It yields the protein CASSLGSGGPKDTQYF.

This clonotype was seen at least ten times. V and J are TRBV20-1 and TRBJ1-1; a weak D match, TRBD1 (5 bases). The CDR3 consists of 14 residues. V lost 6 bases, J lost 2 bases, and 16 bases lay in between. CDR1 and CDR2 from the germline V gene are DFQATT and SNEGSKA (reference sequence). CDR3 bases: TGCAGTGCCCGGACCCCCGGGGCCAACACTGAAGCTTTCTTT. Amino acids: CSARTPGANTEAFF.

This clonotype was counted a few times. The rearrangement joins TRBV25-1 to TRBJ2-3; possibly TRBD2 for D (6 bases). The germline V and J ends were trimmed by 2 bases and 2 bases, with 11 bases remaining between them. The CDR3 sequence is 15 residues long. In germline, CDR1 is MGHDK, CDR2 SYGVNS. CDR3 protein: CASSEGGRLTDTQYF. For the CDR3, the DNA is TGTGCCAGCAGTGAAGGAGGGCGCCTCACAGATACGCAGTATTTT.

The chain recombines TRBV12-3 or TRBV12-4 with TRBJ2-1, with 7 positions matching TRBD2. With 6 bases clipped from V and 7 bases from J, the junction kept 12 bases outside the gene matches. The CDR3 runs to 15 residues. For the CDR3, the DNA is TGTGCCAGCAGGGCTAGCGGCCCCCCGAATAATGAGCAGTTCTTC. Translation gives CASRASGPPNNEQFF.

This rearrangement joins TRBV5-5 to TRBJ2-7, with D perhaps matching TRBD2 (7 bases). The germline V gene has CDR1 SGHKS and CDR2 YYEKEE (reference sequence). Trimming took off 4 bases at V and 3 bases at J, with 17 bases between the two ends. The CDR3 is made up of 15 amino acids. The CDR3, as DNA: TGTGCCAGCAGCACCGGACTAGGGGGGTACTACGAGCAGTACTTC. This gives the protein CASSTGLGGYYEQYF.

The chain joins TRBV28 to TRBJ1-3; TRBD1 is a possible D gene (6 bases). CDR3 size: 13 residues. In germline, CDR1 is MDHEN, CDR2 SYDVKM. With 5 bases removed from V and 5 bases from J, the gap between germline ends came to 10 bases. CDR3 protein: CASSTTGRNTIYF. For the CDR3, the DNA is TGTGCCAGCAGTACTACAGGGAGAAACACCATATATTTT.

This clonotype was observed a handful of times. The chain is built from TRBV5-6 and TRBJ1-2, with D tentatively TRBD1 (6 bases). Germline CDR1 SGHDT, CDR2 YYEEEE. The V and J ends lost 2 bases and 6 bases respectively, with 11 bases between them. CDR3 length equals 13 residues. The CDR3 protein is CASSLFGGDGYTF. CDR3 nucleotides: TGTGCCAGCAGCTTATTTGGGGGCGATGGCTACACCTTC. Complete variable domain (other parts from reference TRBV5-6 and TRBJ1-2): DAGVTQSPTHLIKTRGQQVTLRCSPKSGHDTVSWYQQALGQGPQFIFQYYEEEERQRGNFPDRFSGHQFPNYSSELNVNALLLGDSALYLCASSLFGGDGYTFGSGTRLTVV.

This clonotype was observed a few times. The chain has TRBV7-8 and TRBJ1-5, with D unresolved. Germline CDR1 SGHVS, CDR2 FQNEAQ. CDR3 length: 18 residues. Trimming pared 1 base from V and 1 base from J, leaving 17 bases between. Here the CDR3 DNA reads TGTGCCAGCAGCTTAGAGATCGGTGGGGAAATCAGCAATCAGCCCCAGCATTTT. Translating gives CASSLEIGGEISNQPQHF.

The chain uses TRBV2 and TRBJ2-7, with D perhaps matching TRBD1 (5 bases). From germline, CDR1 is SNHLY and CDR2 FYNNEI. This CDR3 region has 15 residues. V lost 2 bases and J 1 base, leaving 12 bases between the germline ends. This chain's CDR3 is CASSETRVGSYEQYF. The CDR3, as DNA: TGTGCCAGCAGTGAAACCAGGGTGGGGTCCTACGAGCAGTACTTC.